Reported below is one T cell receptor (beta chain). Its specificity is not known. With 60 Vbeta and 13 Jbeta primers, the PCR was carried out. TCRdb's copy holds only in-frame clones and misses some; the assay was immunoSEQ multiplex PCR. The table includes 100,000 to 150,000 clones, 10% detected once. The J segment lost 11 bases and the V segment lost 3 bases, leaving 9 bases of the junction unmatched. Germline V CDR1 and CDR2: MNHEY, SMNVEV (reference sequence). This CDR3 contains 15 residues. The source of the sample is a study of cytomegalovirus exposure and HLA in healthy donors. Study-level points and caveats: CMV serostatus was the only recorded immune exposure for donors. The authors later found most CMV-associated TCR beta chains appeared HLA-restricted.

This TCR was recovered from a woman aged 18-35 years in good health and CMV-seropositive. The chain is built from TRBV27 and TRBJ2-1; 11 positions match TRBD2. Source material: PBMCs. CDR3 sequence: CASSFGTSGFNKQFF. The CDR3 nucleotides read TGTGCCAGCAGTTTTGGGACTAGCGGCTTTAACAAGCAGTTCTTC.